Below, 21 T cell receptor beta chains from the same sample are listed, as sequenced in a study of cytomegalovirus exposure and HLA in healthy donors. PCR was performed using 60 Vbeta and 13 Jbeta primers. Some clones are missing from TCRdb's copy, which holds only in-frame ones; the method was immunoSEQ multiplex PCR. The sample lists around 190,000 clones, around 76% seen once, with about 1.9% in the top ten. Sequenced sample: PBMCs. Every receptor here comes from a man aged 25-40 years in good health and CMV-seronegative.

This chain joins TRBV28 and TRBJ2-5, with 12 bases matching TRBD2. V shed 5 bases, J shed 4 bases, and the junction held 8 bases outside the gene matches. The CDR3 totals 16 residues. The V gene's germline CDR1 is MDHEN and CDR2 SYDVKM. CDR3 sequence (DNA): TGTGCCAGCAGTATACCTAGCGGGAGGGCCACAGAGACCCAGTACTTC. Translation gives CASSIPSGRATETQYF.

The gene calls are TRBV30 and TRBJ2-5; the D is unclear. Deletions cut 4 bases from V and 4 bases from J, with 16 bases between. CDR1 GTSNPN and CDR2 SVGIG come from the germline V gene (reference sequence). The CDR3 consists of 14 residues. CDR3 nucleotides: TGTGCCTGGAACTTTGCCCCGTTCGCAGAGACCCAGTACTTC. Translating gives CAWNFAPFAETQYF.

V is TRBV2 and J is TRBJ2-7; perhaps TRBD1 as D (5 bases). Germline assignment: CDR1 SNHLY and CDR2 FYNNEI. V lost 4 bases and J 3 bases, leaving 10 bases between the germline ends. The CDR3 spans 13 residues. Here the CDR3 DNA reads TGTGCCAGCAGTGCAGGGCCCTACTACGAGCAGTACTTC. Encoded protein: CASSAGPYYEQYF. The variable domain in full, with the rest retrieved from reference TRBV2 and TRBJ2-7, is EPEVTQTPSHQVTQMGQEVILRCVPISNHLYFYWYRQILGQKVEFLVSFYNNEISEKSEIFDDQFSVERPDGSNFTLKIRSTKLEDSAMYFCASSAGPYYEQYFGPGTRLTVT.

This clone was counted only a few times. This chain joins TRBV9 and TRBJ2-5; 7 positions agree with TRBD1. The CDR3 totals 15 residues. The ends lost 4 bases at V and 1 base at J; junction bases unmatched: 7. Germline CDR1 and CDR2: SGDLS and YYNGEE. The CDR3, as DNA: TGTGCCAGCAGCTCCCTAGGACAGGTCCAAGAGACCCAGTACTTC. Translated: CASSSLGQVQETQYF.

The V and J genes are TRBV27 and TRBJ1-5; no firm D call. Trimming removed 4 bases from V and 6 bases from J, with 10 bases in between. Germline V CDR1 and CDR2: MNHEY, SMNVEV (reference sequence). CDR3 length: 13 residues. CDR3 in amino acids: CASSSSPSQPQHF. The DNA of the CDR3 is TGTGCCAGCAGTTCGTCTCCTTCTCAGCCCCAGCATTTT.

This sequence joins TRBV11-2 and TRBJ1-1, with unresolved D. The V end was cut by 6 bases, the J end by 1 base, with 6 bases between. The CDR3 runs 12 residues. Per the germline V gene, CDR1 is SGHAT and CDR2 is FQNNGV. This CDR3 is CASRGENTEAFF. The CDR3 nucleotides are TGTGCCAGCAGGGGAGAGAACACTGAAGCTTTCTTT.

The chain carries TRBV15 and TRBJ1-2, with D possibly TRBD1 on 5 matching bases. V was trimmed by 0 bases and J by 4 bases, leaving 15 bases between them. CDR1 is LNHNV, CDR2 YYDKDF, per germline (reference sequence). This CDR3 is 16 amino acids long. CDR3 sequence reads: CATSRDLGVSPYGYTF. As DNA, the CDR3 is TGTGCCACCAGCAGAGATCTAGGGGTTTCGCCCTATGGCTACACCTTC. The whole variable domain, remainder taken from reference TRBV15 and TRBJ1-2, is DAMVIQNPRYQVTQFGKPVTLSCSQTLNHNVMYWYQQKSSQAPKLLFHYYDKDFNNEADTPDNFQSRRPNTSFCFLDIRSPGLGDTAMYLCATSRDLGVSPYGYTFGSGTRLTVV.

This clone was counted only a few times. V usage is TRBV19 and J usage is TRBJ2-5; 7 bases line up with TRBD1. The CDR3 has 13 amino acids. Per the germline V gene, CDR1 is LNHDA and CDR2 is SQIVND (reference sequence). V trimming: 4 bases; J trimming: 5 bases; junction bases outside the gene matches: 4. CDR3 amino acids: CASSNRGRETQYF. The CDR3 coding sequence is TGTGCCAGTAGTAACAGGGGCCGGGAGACCCAGTACTTC.

The chain carries TRBV11-2 and TRBJ1-2, with 7 bases matching TRBD1. Losses at the gene ends were 5 bases for V and 0 bases for J; bases not matched to a gene: 6. The CDR3 is made up of 15 amino acids. CDR1 is SGHAT, CDR2 FQNNGV, per germline. This CDR3 is CASSTNRGPNYGYTF. In DNA, the CDR3 is TGTGCCAGCAGCACCAACAGGGGCCCTAACTATGGCTACACCTTC.

This clone has only a few counts. The chain recombines TRBV27 with TRBJ1-1; D is ambiguous. The V end lost 2 bases, the J end lost 1 base, and 5 bases lay between the germline ends. CDR3 length: 13 residues. Looked up from germline, CDR1 is MNHEY and CDR2 is SMNVEV (reference sequence). CDR3 region: CASSLVRNTEAFF. In nucleotides, the CDR3 is TGTGCCAGCAGTTTAGTCAGGAACACTGAAGCTTTCTTT.

This chain uses TRBV10-3 with TRBJ2-4; 7 positions match TRBD2. From germline, CDR1 is ENHRY and CDR2 SYGVKD. The junction had 5 bases not matched to a gene; V was cut back by 0 bases and J by 6 bases. CDR3 size: 15 residues. CDR3 bases: TGTGCCATCAGTGAGTCGGGAGGGCAGGGAAACATTCAGTACTTC. Amino acid sequence: CAISESGGQGNIQYF.

This clone was counted once. The rearrangement joins TRBV2 to TRBJ1-3; D gene uncertain. The CDR3 covers 12 residues. The ends were cut back, 6 bases at V and 0 bases at J, with 3 bases in the middle. CDR1 and CDR2 from the germline V gene are SNHLY and FYNNEI. The DNA of the CDR3 is TGTGCCAGCAGCTTCTCTGGAAACACCATATATTTT. Residues: CASSFSGNTIYF.

This rearrangement joins TRBV28 to TRBJ2-7, with 12 bases fitting TRBD1. CDR3 size: 16 residues. In germline, CDR1 is MDHEN, CDR2 SYDVKM. V gave up 5 bases and J gave up 3 bases; unmatched junction bases: 8. CDR3 DNA sequence: TGTGCCAGCAGTATGCCGGGACAGGGGGCCAACTACGAGCAGTACTTC. It encodes CASSMPGQGANYEQYF. Combining the CDR3 with reference TRBV28 and TRBJ2-7 gives the whole variable domain DVKVTQSSRYLVKRTGEKVFLECVQDMDHENMFWYRQDPGLGLRLIYFSYDVKMKEKGDIPEGYSVSREKKERFSLILESASTNQTSMYLCASSMPGQGANYEQYFGPGTRLTVT.

The chain uses TRBV7-6 and TRBJ2-2; D unresolved. Germline V gene lookup returns CDR1 SGHVS and CDR2 FNYEAQ. This CDR3 has 16 amino acids. The germline V and J ends were trimmed by 5 bases and 4 bases, with 17 bases remaining between them. This chain's CDR3 is CASSPVSTAFTGELFF. As DNA, the CDR3 is TGTGCCAGCAGCCCGGTCTCCACTGCGTTCACCGGGGAGCTGTTTTTT.

This rearrangement joins TRBV9 to TRBJ2-3; 7 bases align to TRBD1. This CDR3 comprises 14 residues. Trimming cost V 6 bases and J 4 bases; bases outside gene matches: 8. Germline loops: CDR1 SGDLS, CDR2 YYNGEE. Here the CDR3 reads CASNDRVTSDTQYF. DNA for the CDR3: TGTGCCAGCAACGACAGGGTCACTTCAGATACGCAGTATTTT.

The chain has TRBV4-1 and TRBJ2-7; TRBD1 matches 10 bases. Germline CDR1 and CDR2: MGHRA and YSYEKL. The V segment lost 3 bases and the J segment 3 bases; nucleotides outside the gene matches: 5. This CDR3 region has 15 residues. CDR3 DNA sequence: TGCGCCAGCAGCCACCAGACAGGGGGCAACTACGAGCAGTACTTC. Its protein product is CASSHQTGGNYEQYF.

J is TRBJ1-1 and V is TRBV28, with D hard to call. CDR1 MDHEN and CDR2 SYDVKM come from the germline V gene. V was shortened by 2 bases and J by 5 bases, with 9 bases between the two germline ends. The CDR3 consists of 13 residues. The CDR3 is CASSLMPGTEAFF. The CDR3 DNA follows: TGTGCCAGCAGTTTAATGCCAGGAACTGAAGCTTTCTTT.

The rearrangement uses TRBV9 and TRBJ2-7; tentative D call: TRBD2 (5 bases). The germline gives CDR1 SGDLS, CDR2 YYNGEE. CDR3 length: 16 residues. V lost 4 bases, J lost 0 bases, and 17 bases lay in between. CDR3 sequence reads: CASSQEGGLVSYEQYF. CDR3 bases: TGTGCCAGCAGCCAGGAAGGTGGACTTGTCTCCTACGAGCAGTACTTC.

The genes are TRBV7-2 and TRBJ2-1; 11 bases agree with TRBD1. V dropped 6 bases and J dropped 4; count of bases not matched to a gene: 8. This CDR3 comprises 16 residues. Germline CDR1 and CDR2: SGHTA and FQGNSA. This CDR3 is CASSLPGQGVYNEQFF. CDR3 nucleotides: TGTGCCAGCAGTCTACCGGGACAGGGGGTTTACAATGAGCAGTTCTTC.

The chain combines TRBV5-1 with TRBJ2-4; TRBD1 agrees at 10 bases. V gave up 3 bases and J gave up 4 bases; unmatched junction bases: 7. Germline V gives CDR1 SGHRS, CDR2 YFSETQ. This CDR3 has 16 residues. CDR3 amino acids: CASSWGTGERKNIQYF. The CDR3 DNA reads as TGCGCCAGCAGCTGGGGGACAGGGGAGAGGAAAAACATTCAGTACTTC.

This clone came up once. An end of the junction differs from the germline gene, which may be a read error. At the DNA level, this CDR3 is encoded by other sequences in the same sample as well. This chain connects TRBV5-6 to TRBJ1-1; possible D gene TRBD1, 6 bases. This CDR3 region has 14 residues. Germline loops: CDR1 SGHDT, CDR2 YYEEEE. CDR3 nucleotides: TGTGCCAGCAGCTCTGACCTGGGGGCCCCTGAAGCCTTCTTT. This gives the protein CASSSDLGAPEAFF.